Each of the 26 T cell receptor beta chains below was sequenced from the same sample in a study of T cell responses to AZD1222 COVID-19 vaccine. Assay: immunoSEQ multiplex PCR; the TCRdb copy retains only in-frame clones and omits some. The sample contains 100,000 to 150,000 clones, more than 80% of which appear only once. The starting material was peripheral blood, obtained 28 days after the second AZD1222 dose. All receptors derive from an adult who received the AZD1222 COVID-19 vaccine.

The V call is TRBV9, the J call TRBJ2-7, with TRBD1 identical over 8 bases. Unmatched junction bases numbered 12, after V lost 4 bases and J lost 9 bases. Germline CDR1 SGDLS, CDR2 YYNGEE. The CDR3 length is 14 residues. The CDR3 region has the DNA TGTGCCAGCAGCCCGGGGACAGGCTTTACGGCGCAGTACTTC. The encoded protein is CASSPGTGFTAQYF.

This clone was seen just once. The chain recombines TRBV10-3 with TRBJ1-1; 7 bases fit TRBD1. CDR3 length: 14 residues. Per the germline V gene, CDR1 is ENHRY and CDR2 is SYGVKD. J was trimmed by 1 base and V by 9 bases; bases with no gene match: 8. The CDR3 is CAIGRTGENTEAFF. The CDR3, as DNA: TGTGCCATAGGGCGGACAGGTGAGAACACTGAAGCTTTCTTT.

The rearrangement links TRBV2 to TRBJ2-3; 8 bases match TRBD1. This CDR3 comprises 15 residues. V trimming: 6 bases; J trimming: 0 bases; junction bases outside the gene matches: 5. Germline assignment: CDR1 SNHLY and CDR2 FYNNEI. CDR3 residues: CASRKDRASTDTQYF. Written as DNA, the CDR3 is TGTGCCAGCAGGAAGGACAGGGCTAGCACAGATACGCAGTATTTT.

V is TRBV3-1 (or the pseudogene TRBV3-2) and J is TRBJ2-2; D ambiguous. The V gene lost 1 base and the J gene lost 6 bases, with 3 bases spanning the gap. CDR1 is LGHDT and CDR2 is YNNKEL in the germline V gene (reference sequence). This CDR3 has 12 residues. The CDR3 here is CASSQGAGELFF. CDR3 bases: TGTGCCAGCAGCCAAGGGGCCGGGGAGCTGTTTTTT.

The rearrangement joins TRBV19 to TRBJ2-3, with D hard to call. V lost 7 bases and J lost 1, with 12 bases in between. Germline assignment: CDR1 LNHDA and CDR2 SQIVND (reference sequence). CDR3 length equals 14 residues. The CDR3 DNA follows: TGTGCCAGTACGACGGGTGAGGGCACAGATACGCAGTATTTT. Its protein product is CASTTGEGTDTQYF.

This clone has just one count. The chain carries TRBV2 and TRBJ2-2, with 9 bases lining up with TRBD1. The CDR3 has 16 amino acids. Germline CDR1 reads SNHLY; CDR2 reads FYNNEI. The J segment lost 2 bases and the V segment lost 3 bases, leaving 4 bases of the junction unmatched. The DNA of the CDR3 is TGTGCCAGCAGTGAGAGGGGACAGGGTAACACCGGGGAGCTGTTTTTT. Its protein is CASSERGQGNTGELFF.

V gene TRBV6-1 combines with J gene TRBJ1-5; possibly TRBD1 for D (5 bases). Germline V CDR1 and CDR2: MNHNS, SASEGT. V was shortened by 3 bases and J by 1 base, with 10 bases between the two germline ends. The CDR3 totals 15 residues. The chain's CDR3 is CASSELGGSNQPQHF. In nucleotides, the CDR3 is TGTGCCAGCAGTGAGCTGGGGGGGAGCAATCAGCCCCAGCATTTT.

The rearrangement links TRBV2 to TRBJ1-1, with TRBD1 matching over 7 bases. Trimming cost V 1 base and J 4 bases; bases outside gene matches: 9. The germline V gene encodes CDR1 SNHLY and CDR2 FYNNEI. The CDR3 length is 16 residues. DNA of the CDR3: TGTGCCAGCAGTGAAGGCCCGGGCAGGGGGGGCACTGAAGCTTTCTTT. Protein sequence: CASSEGPGRGGTEAFF. Drawing the rest from reference TRBV2 and TRBJ1-1, the complete variable domain is EPEVTQTPSHQVTQMGQEVILRCVPISNHLYFYWYRQILGQKVEFLVSFYNNEISEKSEIFDDQFSVERPDGSNFTLKIRSTKLEDSAMYFCASSEGPGRGGTEAFFGQGTRLTVV.

The V gene is TRBV28, the J gene TRBJ1-2; D is ambiguous. The CDR3 extends over 13 amino acids. Germline V gene data show CDR1 as MDHEN and CDR2 as SYDVKM. V lost 8 bases and J lost 2, with 12 bases in between. In DNA form, the CDR3 reads TGTGCCAGCCGCTCGGCCCAAAACTATGGCTACACCTTC. Translating it yields CASRSAQNYGYTF.

The V call is TRBV3-1 (or the pseudogene TRBV3-2), the J call TRBJ1-4, with 7 bases matching TRBD1. After removal of 1 base from V and 8 bases from J, the junction contained 7 bases not matched to a gene. Germline loops: CDR1 LGHDT, CDR2 YNNKEL (reference sequence). The CDR3 runs to 15 residues. The CDR3 protein is CASSQGVGGEEKLFF. The DNA of the CDR3 is TGTGCCAGCAGCCAAGGTGTAGGGGGCGAAGAAAAACTGTTTTTT.

The chain has TRBV30 and TRBJ1-3; D gene ambiguous. The germline gives CDR1 GTSNPN, CDR2 SVGIG (reference sequence). The CDR3 sequence is 13 residues long. The V end was cut by 5 bases, the J end by 4 bases, with 12 bases between. The CDR3 reads CAWERGPGNTIYF. CDR3 DNA: TGTGCCTGGGAACGAGGGCCCGGAAACACCATATATTTT.

The CDR3 nucleotides are TGTGCCAGCAGTTCCCCGACCCGATTGGGACCCTACGAGCAGTACTTC. This encodes CASSSPTRLGPYEQYF. The chain carries TRBV27 and TRBJ2-7; D may be TRBD1 or TRBD2 (5 bases each). This CDR3 region has 16 residues. The V end was cut by 4 bases, the J end by 2 bases, with 18 bases between. CDR1 and CDR2 (germline): MNHEY, SMNVEV (reference sequence).

This clone has only a few counts. The sample contains more than one DNA sequence encoding this CDR3. The chain links TRBV3-1 (or the pseudogene TRBV3-2) to TRBJ2-5; D unresolved. CDR1 LGHDT and CDR2 YNNKEL come from the germline V gene (reference sequence). The CDR3 runs to 12 residues. Trimming cost V 4 bases and J 3 bases, with 6 bases left between them. The CDR3 loop reads CASSRAEETQYF. CDR3 DNA: TGTGCCAGCAGCCGGGCGGAAGAGACCCAGTACTTC.

The chain joins TRBV5-1 to TRBJ1-6; D may be TRBD1 (6 bases). Germline V gene sequence: CDR1 SGHRS, CDR2 YFSETQ. V lost 1 base and J lost 7, with 12 bases in between. This CDR3 is built from 15 residues. CDR3 coding DNA: TGCGCCAGCAGCTTGACGGGGGGCCAGAATTCACCCCTCCACTTT. Translation gives CASSLTGGQNSPLHF.

This clone was counted once. This chain uses TRBV12-3 or TRBV12-4 with TRBJ1-4; D not certain. V was shortened by 8 bases and J by 5 bases, with 12 bases between the two germline ends. The CDR3 is 13 amino acids. The CDR3 spells CASQNVGNEKLFF. The DNA of the CDR3 is TGTGCCAGCCAGAATGTGGGGAATGAAAAACTGTTTTTT.

This clone was seen a single time. The chain recombines TRBV5-1 with TRBJ2-7; 11 bases line up with TRBD1. Germline V gives CDR1 SGHRS, CDR2 YFSETQ. The CDR3 extends over 15 amino acids. The V gene end was trimmed by 4 bases and the J gene end by 3 bases; junction bases not matched to a gene: 6. CDR3 DNA sequence: TGCGCCAGCAGCCGGGGGACAGGGGGTCTCTACGAGCAGTACTTC. Amino acid sequence: CASSRGTGGLYEQYF.

In this sample, this clone turned up a few times. The chain recombines TRBV7-8 with TRBJ2-7; 7 bases fit TRBD1. Germline CDR1 and CDR2: SGHVS and FQNEAQ. CDR3 size: 18 residues. V shed 0 bases and J 2 bases; nucleotides not matched to a gene: 13. In nucleotides, the CDR3 is TGTGCCAGCAGCTTAGCCTCGGGACAGCCTACGTTTGCCTACGAGCAGTACTTC. This encodes CASSLASGQPTFAYEQYF.

V is TRBV5-1 and J is TRBJ1-1; D unresolved. This CDR3 comprises 14 residues. The germline CDR1 and CDR2 sequences are SGHRS and YFSETQ. The ends were cut back, 7 bases at V and 4 bases at J, with 17 bases in the middle. CDR3 bases: TGCGCCAGCTCCGGGCGGGTGGAGGCCACTGAAGCTTTCTTT. Amino acids: CASSGRVEATEAFF.

This clone was recorded only once. In nucleotides, the CDR3 is TGTGCCAGCAGTACAGGGGGCAATCAGCCCCAGCATTTT. Protein: CASSTGGNQPQHF. The genes are TRBV7-2 and TRBJ1-5; 7 bases agree with TRBD1. J gave up 2 bases and V 6 bases, and 1 base lay outside the gene matches. Germline loops: CDR1 SGHTA, CDR2 FQGNSA. The length of the CDR3 is 13 residues.

This chain links TRBV30 with TRBJ2-1, with a possible D match to TRBD1 (6 bases). The CDR3 runs to 14 residues. Trimming took off 3 bases at V and 0 bases at J, with 9 bases between the two ends. Germline V gene data show CDR1 as GTSNPN and CDR2 as SVGIG (reference sequence). CDR3 DNA: TGTGCCTGGAGCCCCAGGGGCTCCTACAATGAGCAGTTCTTC. The encoded protein is CAWSPRGSYNEQFF. The whole variable domain, remainder taken from reference TRBV30 and TRBJ2-1, is SQTIHQWPATLVQPVGSPLSLECTVEGTSNPNLYWYRQAAGRGLQLLFYSVGIGQISSEVPQNLSASRPQDRQFILSSKKLLLSDSGFYLCAWSPRGSYNEQFFGPGTRLTVL.

This chain joins TRBV9 and TRBJ1-1; D not certain. Germline CDR1 is SGDLS and CDR2 is YYNGEE. The CDR3 runs to 16 residues. V lost 0 bases and J 1 base, leaving 13 bases between the germline ends. The CDR3 nucleotides are TGTGCCAGCAGCGTAGGTTCCCCCGGCGGGAACACTGAAGCTTTCTTT. It is translated as CASSVGSPGGNTEAFF.

The chain links TRBV5-1 to TRBJ1-2; no clear D. This CDR3 spans 15 amino acids. Trimming removed 0 bases from V and 5 bases from J, with 14 bases in between. Germline lookup yields CDR1 SGHRS and CDR2 YFSETQ. DNA of the CDR3: TGCGCCAGCAGCTTGGATCAGGCGACGGGGTATGGCTACACCTTC. Its protein product is CASSLDQATGYGYTF. Variable domain in full (rest from reference TRBV5-1 and TRBJ1-2): KAGVTQTPRYLIKTRGQQVTLSCSPISGHRSVSWYQQTPGQGLQFLFEYFSETQRNKGNFPGRFSGRQFSNSRSEMNVSTLELGDSALYLCASSLDQATGYGYTFGSGTRLTVV.

The V and J genes are TRBV5-1 and TRBJ1-1; D not resolved. Trimming cost V 2 bases and J 3 bases, with 8 bases left between them. The germline gives CDR1 SGHRS, CDR2 YFSETQ. The CDR3 has 13 amino acids. CDR3 amino acids: CASSLKSDTEAFF. CDR3 DNA: TGCGCCAGCAGCTTAAAGTCGGACACTGAAGCTTTCTTT.

The V and J genes are TRBV15 and TRBJ1-2, with 8 bases identical to TRBD1. This CDR3 region has 14 residues. J was trimmed by 4 bases and V by 6 bases; bases with no gene match: 7. The germline V gene has CDR1 LNHNV and CDR2 YYDKDF (reference sequence). This chain's CDR3 is CATRYAGGGYGYTF. CDR3 sequence (DNA): TGTGCCACCAGGTACGCAGGGGGCGGCTATGGCTACACCTTC. Complete variable domain (other parts from reference TRBV15 and TRBJ1-2): DAMVIQNPRYQVTQFGKPVTLSCSQTLNHNVMYWYQQKSSQAPKLLFHYYDKDFNNEADTPDNFQSRRPNTSFCFLDIRSPGLGDTAMYLCATRYAGGGYGYTFGSGTRLTVV.

The chain links TRBV7-2 to TRBJ2-1; D gene ambiguous. This CDR3 is built from 13 residues. V was trimmed by 1 base and J by 4 bases, leaving 5 bases between them. Germline assignment: CDR1 SGHTA and CDR2 FQGNSA. The CDR3 spells CASSLVTYNEQFF. The CDR3 nucleotides are TGTGCCAGCAGCTTAGTGACTTACAATGAGCAGTTCTTC.

V gene TRBV27 combines with J gene TRBJ2-1, with 9 bases matching TRBD2. This CDR3 region has 16 residues. With 0 bases clipped from V and 7 bases from J, the junction kept 7 bases outside the gene matches. CDR1 and CDR2 (germline): MNHEY, SMNVEV (reference sequence). Here the CDR3 DNA reads TGTGCCAGCAGTTTATCACCGGCGGGGGGGCTAAATGAGCAGTTCTTC. As protein: CASSLSPAGGLNEQFF.